The 21 T cell receptor beta chains given below trace back to one sample, sequenced in a study of OX40 agonist ivuxolimab in advanced cancers. Only in-frame clones appear in the TCRdb table, and some are missing; sequencing was by immunoSEQ multiplex PCR. The sample records 40,000 to 50,000 clones, around 91% being singletons. The material was CD4+ or CD8+ T cells sorted from blood, obtained in a trial of the OX40 agonist ivuxolimab. These receptors were obtained from an adult with an advanced solid tumor such as melanoma, head and neck, liver or kidney cancer.

This chain links TRBV2 with TRBJ1-4, with no clear D. The germline CDR1 and CDR2 sequences are SNHLY and FYNNEI. V lost 7 bases and J lost 8, with 11 bases in between. The CDR3 totals 12 residues. DNA of the CDR3: TGTGCCAGCATAGGGTTGGGGGAAAAACTGTTTTTT. Translation: CASIGLGEKLFF.

This clone was recorded only once. This chain links TRBV27 with TRBJ1-1; 7 nucleotides align to TRBD1. CDR1 is MNHEY and CDR2 is SMNVEV in the germline V gene (reference sequence). The CDR3 has 14 amino acids. V lost 4 bases, J lost 8 bases, and 10 bases stayed unmatched. The CDR3 sequence is CASSSPDRWGEAFF. The CDR3 DNA reads as TGTGCCAGCAGTTCGCCGGACAGGTGGGGAGAAGCTTTCTTT.

In this sample, this clone turned up a few times. The chain joins TRBV29-1 to TRBJ2-1; unclear D gene. Deletions cut 5 bases from V and 2 bases from J, with 16 bases between. This CDR3 comprises 15 residues. Germline lookup yields CDR1 SQVTM and CDR2 ANQGSEA. Here the CDR3 reads CSVPVEGNTYNEQFF. CDR3 DNA: TGCAGCGTTCCCGTGGAAGGCAATACCTACAATGAGCAGTTCTTC.

V gene TRBV7-3 combines with J gene TRBJ2-1; D unclear. In germline, CDR1 is SGHTA, CDR2 FQGTGA. The ends were cut back, 1 base at V and 0 bases at J, with 10 bases in the middle. This CDR3 has 16 residues. CDR3 sequence (DNA): TGTGCCAGCAGCTTAATTTACGTCCGCTCCTACAATGAGCAGTTCTTC. It encodes CASSLIYVRSYNEQFF.

The rearrangement uses TRBV9 and TRBJ2-1; D is ambiguous. Germline CDR1 and CDR2: SGDLS and YYNGEE. Trimming pared 0 bases from V and 9 bases from J, leaving 4 bases between. The length of the CDR3 is 11 residues. The DNA of the CDR3 is TGTGCCAGCAGCGTAGGGGCTGAGCAGTTCTTC. Residues: CASSVGAEQFF.

The chain links TRBV19 to TRBJ2-1, with D uncertain. The germline CDR1 and CDR2 sequences are LNHDA and SQIVND (reference sequence). V was trimmed by 6 bases and J by 8 bases, leaving 20 bases between them. The CDR3 extends over 15 amino acids. The CDR3 reads CASSPQVFRSDEQFF. CDR3 sequence (DNA): TGTGCCAGTAGCCCCCAGGTTTTTAGGTCGGATGAGCAGTTCTTC.

This chain links TRBV19 with TRBJ2-2; unclear D gene. The CDR3 totals 15 residues. Trimming cost V 1 base and J 2 bases, with 8 bases left between them. The germline gives CDR1 LNHDA, CDR2 SQIVND (reference sequence). CDR3 loop: CASSIASLNTGELFF. CDR3 DNA: TGTGCCAGTAGTATAGCCTCACTTAACACCGGGGAGCTGTTTTTT. The full variable domain, in which reference TRBV19 and TRBJ2-2 provide the parts outside the CDR3, is DGGITQSPKYLFRKEGQNVTLSCEQNLNHDAMYWYRQDPGQGLRLIYYSQIVNDFQKGDIAEGYSVSREKKESFPLTVTSAQKNPTAFYLCASSIASLNTGELFFGEGSRLTVL.

This chain joins TRBV28 and TRBJ2-7, with 7 bases matching TRBD1. The length of the CDR3 is 13 residues. In germline, CDR1 is MDHEN, CDR2 SYDVKM. V dropped 4 bases and J dropped 3; count of bases not matched to a gene: 3. The CDR3 loop is CASSWGQLYEQYF. The CDR3 DNA reads as TGTGCCAGCAGTTGGGGACAGCTCTACGAGCAGTACTTC. The full variable domain, rest sourced from reference TRBV28 and TRBJ2-7, is DVKVTQSSRYLVKRTGEKVFLECVQDMDHENMFWYRQDPGLGLRLIYFSYDVKMKEKGDIPEGYSVSREKKERFSLILESASTNQTSMYLCASSWGQLYEQYFGPGTRLTVT.

The J gene is TRBJ2-7, the V gene TRBV7-2; possibly TRBD1 for D (6 bases). Germline V gives CDR1 SGHTA, CDR2 FQGNSA. The V end lost 4 bases, the J end lost 0 bases, and 19 bases lay between the germline ends. This CDR3 has 17 amino acids. The CDR3 region is CASSWDDNRDFSYEQYF. The CDR3 bases are TGTGCCAGCAGCTGGGACGATAACAGGGATTTCTCCTACGAGCAGTACTTC.

This clone was counted once. The chain employs TRBV28 and TRBJ1-5, with unresolved D. V was clipped by 3 bases and J by 2 bases, with 11 bases between them. This CDR3 has 15 amino acids. Germline V gene lookup returns CDR1 MDHEN and CDR2 SYDVKM. The CDR3 spells CASSFRRLGNQPQHF. CDR3 sequence (DNA): TGTGCCAGCAGTTTCAGACGTCTAGGCAATCAGCCCCAGCATTTT.

This rearrangement joins TRBV25-1 to TRBJ2-1, with D unclear. Germline V CDR1 and CDR2: MGHDK, SYGVNS. V dropped 5 bases and J dropped 7 bases, with 9 bases sitting between them. The CDR3 loop spans 12 amino acids. In DNA form, the CDR3 reads TGTGCCAGCAGTTCCCGGCATAATGAGCAGTTCTTC. Residues: CASSSRHNEQFF.

This chain joins TRBV7-9 and TRBJ2-7; a possible D gene is TRBD1 (6 bases). The CDR3 is 16 amino acids. Germline V CDR1 and CDR2: SEHNR, FQNEAQ (reference sequence). Trimming took off 2 bases at V and 1 base at J, with 15 bases between the two ends. The DNA for the CDR3 is TGTGCCAGCAGCTTACAGGACAGCCTCTTTTCCTACGAGCAGTACTTC. Translating it yields CASSLQDSLFSYEQYF.

The chain couples TRBV27 to TRBJ2-1, with D unresolved. Germline lookup yields CDR1 MNHEY and CDR2 SMNVEV (reference sequence). V shed 1 base and J shed 8 bases, with 6 bases lying between them. The CDR3 extends over 12 amino acids. CDR3 nucleotides: TGTGCCAGCAGTTTATTGGGCCATGAGCAGTTCTTC. It encodes CASSLLGHEQFF.

The chain combines TRBV5-4 with TRBJ2-2; weak D call: TRBD1 (6 bases). There are 15 residues in the CDR3. In germline, CDR1 is SGHNT, CDR2 YYREEE (reference sequence). Trimming pared 2 bases from V and 4 bases from J, leaving 12 bases between. The CDR3 spells CASSFGQIITGELFF. For the CDR3, the DNA is TGTGCCAGCAGCTTTGGACAGATTATCACCGGGGAGCTGTTTTTT.

The rearrangement links TRBV6-6 to TRBJ1-2, with D possibly matching TRBD1 (6 bases). Trimming stripped 6 bases from V and 3 bases from J, with 11 bases between. The CDR3 runs 13 residues. Looked up from germline, CDR1 is MNHNY and CDR2 is SVGAGI (reference sequence). Here the CDR3 reads CASSQGSYYGYTF. The CDR3 DNA sequence: TGTGCCAGCAGCCAGGGGTCCTACTATGGCTACACCTTC.

This clone has only one observation. This rearrangement joins TRBV29-1 to TRBJ2-1, with 9 bases aligning to TRBD2. Germline V gene data show CDR1 as SQVTM and CDR2 as ANQGSEA. This CDR3 is 15 amino acids long. V shed 0 bases, J shed 3 bases, and the junction held 3 bases outside the gene matches. The CDR3 loop reads CSVEELAGGYNEQFF. The CDR3 DNA follows: TGCAGCGTTGAAGAACTAGCGGGCGGCTACAATGAGCAGTTCTTC.

This clone was recorded only once. This chain links TRBV5-6 with TRBJ2-3, with D uncertain. Germline CDR1 reads SGHDT; CDR2 reads YYEEEE. V was cut by 1 base and J by 4 bases, with 4 bases left in between. There are 12 residues in the CDR3. The CDR3 DNA reads TGTGCCAGCAGCTTGATGTCAGATACGCAGTATTTT. Translating it yields CASSLMSDTQYF.

V and J are TRBV7-6 and TRBJ2-2, with 8 bases matching TRBD1. Germline trimming cut 1 base from V and 2 bases from J; bases unmatched to any gene: 6. Per the germline V gene, CDR1 is SGHVS and CDR2 is FNYEAQ. The CDR3 contains 17 residues. The CDR3 DNA reads as TGTGCCAGCAGCTTAGGGGCAGGGGGCGCAAACACCGGGGAGCTGTTTTTT. Its translation is CASSLGAGGANTGELFF.

The chain carries TRBV4-1 and TRBJ1-5, with 7 positions matching TRBD1. The J segment lost 1 base and the V segment lost 4 bases, leaving 4 bases of the junction unmatched. The length of the CDR3 is 15 residues. CDR1 and CDR2 (germline): MGHRA, YSYEKL. CDR3 nucleotide sequence: TGCGCCAGCAGCCTCGGACAGGCGAGCAATCAGCCCCAGCATTTT. Its translation is CASSLGQASNQPQHF.

This clone was seen a single time. The chain joins TRBV7-3 to TRBJ2-3; 11 bases align to TRBD2. The CDR3 totals 15 residues. Germline values: CDR1 SGHTA, CDR2 FQGTGA. V lost 3 bases, J lost 3 bases, and 2 bases stayed unmatched. The CDR3 spells CASSLTSGDTDTQYF. Here the CDR3 DNA reads TGTGCCAGCAGCTTGACTAGCGGGGATACAGATACGCAGTATTTT. Drawing the rest from reference TRBV7-3 and TRBJ2-3, the complete variable domain is GAGVSQTPSNKVTEKGKYVELRCDPISGHTALYWYRQSLGQGPEFLIYFQGTGAADDSGLPNDRFFAVRPEGSVSTLKIQRTERGDSAVYLCASSLTSGDTDTQYFGPGTRLTVL.

The chain has TRBV6-1 and TRBJ1-2; D is unresolved. Germline V gene lookup returns CDR1 MNHNS and CDR2 SASEGT. The ends were cut back, 1 base at V and 4 bases at J, with 10 bases in the middle. There are 14 residues in the CDR3. CDR3 sequence reads: CASSEVLGLYGYTF. CDR3 DNA: TGTGCCAGCAGTGAAGTTTTAGGGCTCTATGGCTACACCTTC.